Sequencing of this TCR beta chain was carried out in a study of T cells in narcolepsy. Whole-study results and caveats: Reportedly, autoreactive clonotypes were serially detected in patients' blood but not controls'. Comparing one patient's CSF and blood CD4+ clonotypes highlighted HCRT- and TRIB2-specific autoreactive clonotypes.

This table comes from immunoSEQ multiplex PCR, and its TCRdb copy is limited to in-frame clones, with some not included. The sample holds 30,000 to 35,000 clones, 60% to 80% seen once. On this clone: The antigen remains undetermined.

The germline V gene has CDR1 SGHNT and CDR2 YYREEE (reference sequence). The CDR3 has 15 residues. V was shortened by 0 bases and J by 7 bases, with 14 bases between the two germline ends. Specimen: memory (CD45RA-) CD4+ T cells from blood. V usage is TRBV5-4 and J usage is TRBJ2-1; D not certain. The clonotype originates from a human donor in good health. The CDR3 DNA reads as TGTGCCAGCAGCTTGGGGGGTTCCCTCCTGAATGAGCAGTTCTTC. Encoded protein: CASSLGGSLLNEQFF.